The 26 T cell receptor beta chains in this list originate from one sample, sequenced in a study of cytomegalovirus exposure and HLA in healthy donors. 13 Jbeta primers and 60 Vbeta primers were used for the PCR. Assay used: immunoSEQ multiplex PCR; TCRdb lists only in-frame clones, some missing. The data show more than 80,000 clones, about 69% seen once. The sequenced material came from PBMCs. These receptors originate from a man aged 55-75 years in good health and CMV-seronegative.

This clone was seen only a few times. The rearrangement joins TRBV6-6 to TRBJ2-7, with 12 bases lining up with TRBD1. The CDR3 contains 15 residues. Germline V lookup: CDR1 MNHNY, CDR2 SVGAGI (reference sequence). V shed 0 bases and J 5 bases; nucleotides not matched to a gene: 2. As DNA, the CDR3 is TGTGCCAGCAGTTACTCGGGACAGGGGGCCGACGAGCAGTACTTC. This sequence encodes CASSYSGQGADEQYF.

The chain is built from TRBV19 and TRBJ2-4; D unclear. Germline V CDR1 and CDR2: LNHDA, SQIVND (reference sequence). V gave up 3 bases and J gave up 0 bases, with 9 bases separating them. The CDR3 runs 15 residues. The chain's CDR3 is CASSIVVLAKNIQYF. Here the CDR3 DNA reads TGTGCCAGTAGTATTGTAGTCCTAGCCAAAAACATTCAGTACTTC.

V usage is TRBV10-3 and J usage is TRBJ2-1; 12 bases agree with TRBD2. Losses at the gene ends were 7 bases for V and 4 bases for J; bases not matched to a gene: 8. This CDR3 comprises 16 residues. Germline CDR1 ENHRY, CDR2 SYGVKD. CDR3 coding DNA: TGTGCCATCACCCGCGGTACTAGCGGGGGGTACAATGAGCAGTTCTTC. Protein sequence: CAITRGTSGGYNEQFF.

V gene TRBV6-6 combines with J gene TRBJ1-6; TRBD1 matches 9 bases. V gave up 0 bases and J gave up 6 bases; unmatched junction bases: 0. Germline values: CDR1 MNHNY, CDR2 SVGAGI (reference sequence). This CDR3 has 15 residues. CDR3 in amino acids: CASSYSGQGNSPLHF. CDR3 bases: TGTGCCAGCAGTTACTCGGGACAGGGTAATTCACCCCTCCACTTT.

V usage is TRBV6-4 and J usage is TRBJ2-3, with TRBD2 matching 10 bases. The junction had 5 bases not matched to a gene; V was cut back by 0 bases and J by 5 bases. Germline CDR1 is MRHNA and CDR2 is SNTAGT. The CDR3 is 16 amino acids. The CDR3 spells CASSDSAGGTEDTQYF. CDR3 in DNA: TGTGCCAGCAGTGACTCAGCGGGGGGGACTGAAGATACGCAGTATTTT.

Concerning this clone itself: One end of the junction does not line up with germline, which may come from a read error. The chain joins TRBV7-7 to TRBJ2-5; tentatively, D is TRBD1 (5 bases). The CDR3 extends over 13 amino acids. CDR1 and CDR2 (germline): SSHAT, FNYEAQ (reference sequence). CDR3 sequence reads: CASSRQYMETQYF. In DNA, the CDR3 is TGTGCTAGCAGCCGACAGTATATGGAGACCCAGTACTTC.

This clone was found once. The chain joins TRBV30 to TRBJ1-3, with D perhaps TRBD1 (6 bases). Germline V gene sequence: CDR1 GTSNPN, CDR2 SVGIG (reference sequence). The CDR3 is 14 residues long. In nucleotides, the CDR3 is TGTGCGCGGGGGCAGGGAGGGTCTGGAAACACCATATATTTT. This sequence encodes CARGQGGSGNTIYF.

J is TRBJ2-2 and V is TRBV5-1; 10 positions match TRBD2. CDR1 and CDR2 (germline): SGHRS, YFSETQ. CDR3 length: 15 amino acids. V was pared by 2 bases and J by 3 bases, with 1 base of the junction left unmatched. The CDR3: CASSLAGGDTGELFF. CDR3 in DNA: TGCGCCAGCAGCTTAGCGGGGGGGGACACCGGGGAGCTGTTTTTT.

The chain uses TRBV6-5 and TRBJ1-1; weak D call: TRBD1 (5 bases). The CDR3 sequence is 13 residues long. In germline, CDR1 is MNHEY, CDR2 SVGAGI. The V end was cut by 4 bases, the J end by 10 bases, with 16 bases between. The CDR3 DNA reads TGTGCCAGCAGTTTATCCAGGGTGTGGATAGCTTTCTTT. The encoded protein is CASSLSRVWIAFF.

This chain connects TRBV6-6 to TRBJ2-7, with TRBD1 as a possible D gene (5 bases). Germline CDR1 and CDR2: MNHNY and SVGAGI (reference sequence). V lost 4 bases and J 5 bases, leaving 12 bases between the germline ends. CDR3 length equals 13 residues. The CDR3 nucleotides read TGTGCCAGCAGTTCTTCAGGGAAGCACGAGCAGTACTTC. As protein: CASSSSGKHEQYF.

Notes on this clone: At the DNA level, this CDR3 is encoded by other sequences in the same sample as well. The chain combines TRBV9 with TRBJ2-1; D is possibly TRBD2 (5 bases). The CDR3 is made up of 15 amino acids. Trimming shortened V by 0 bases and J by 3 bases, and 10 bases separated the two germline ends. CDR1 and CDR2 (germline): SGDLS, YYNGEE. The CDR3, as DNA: TGTGCCAGCAGCGTAGGGGGAGCAGGCTACAATGAGCAGTTCTTC. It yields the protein CASSVGGAGYNEQFF.

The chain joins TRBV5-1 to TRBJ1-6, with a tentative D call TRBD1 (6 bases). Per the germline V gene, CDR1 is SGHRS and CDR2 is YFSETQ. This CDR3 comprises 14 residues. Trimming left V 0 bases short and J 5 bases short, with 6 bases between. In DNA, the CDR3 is TGCGCCAGCAGCTTGGGACAGGATAATTCACCCCTCCACTTT. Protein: CASSLGQDNSPLHF.

The CDR3 reads CSGRTGDGKTQYF. The CDR3 bases are TGCAGCGGCCGGACAGGGGACGGGAAGACCCAGTACTTC. The rearrangement uses TRBV29-1 and TRBJ2-5, with TRBD1 matching over 9 bases. Per germline, CDR1 SQVTM and CDR2 ANQGSEA. The junction had 9 bases not matched to a gene; V was cut back by 7 bases and J by 6 bases. The CDR3 has 13 residues. Filled out from reference TRBV29-1 and TRBJ2-5, the complete variable domain reads SAVISQKPSRDICQRGTSLTIQCQVDSQVTMMFWYRQQPGQSLTLIATANQGSEATYESGFVIDKFPISRPNLTFSTLTVSNMSPEDSSIYLCSGRTGDGKTQYFGPGTRLLVL.

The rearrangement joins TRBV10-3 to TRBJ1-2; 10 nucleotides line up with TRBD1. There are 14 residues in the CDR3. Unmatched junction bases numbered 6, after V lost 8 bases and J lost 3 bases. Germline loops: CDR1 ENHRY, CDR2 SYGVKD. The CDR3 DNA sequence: TGTGCCATCTTCGGGACAGGGGTCTACTATGGCTACACCTTC. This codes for CAIFGTGVYYGYTF.

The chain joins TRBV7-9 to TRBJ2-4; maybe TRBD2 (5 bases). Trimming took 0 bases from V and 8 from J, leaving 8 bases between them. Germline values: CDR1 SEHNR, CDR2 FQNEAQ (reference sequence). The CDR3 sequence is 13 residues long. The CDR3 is CASSLAGEDIQYF. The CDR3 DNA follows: TGTGCCAGCAGCTTAGCGGGAGAGGACATTCAGTACTTC.

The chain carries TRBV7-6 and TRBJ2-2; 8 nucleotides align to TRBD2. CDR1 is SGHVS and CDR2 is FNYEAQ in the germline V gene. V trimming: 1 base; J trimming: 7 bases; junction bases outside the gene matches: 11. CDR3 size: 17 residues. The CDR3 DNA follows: TGTGCCAGCAGCTTAGGTGCGGGGGGAAAGAGCGGCGGGGAGCTGTTTTTT. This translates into CASSLGAGGKSGGELFF.

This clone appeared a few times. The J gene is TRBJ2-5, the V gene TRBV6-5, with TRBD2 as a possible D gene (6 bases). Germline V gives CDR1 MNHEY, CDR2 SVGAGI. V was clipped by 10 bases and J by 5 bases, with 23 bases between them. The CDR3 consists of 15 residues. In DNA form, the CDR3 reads TGTGCCACCTCCCTAGTCGGCGTTGGGGGGGAGACCCAGTACTTC. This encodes CATSLVGVGGETQYF.

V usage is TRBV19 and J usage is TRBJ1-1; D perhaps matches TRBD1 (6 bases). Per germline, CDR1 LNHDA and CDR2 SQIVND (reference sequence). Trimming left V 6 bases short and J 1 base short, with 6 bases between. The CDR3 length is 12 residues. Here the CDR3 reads CASRTGNTEAFF. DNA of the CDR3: TGTGCCAGTAGGACAGGGAACACTGAAGCTTTCTTT. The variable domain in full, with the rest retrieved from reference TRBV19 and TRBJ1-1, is DGGITQSPKYLFRKEGQNVTLSCEQNLNHDAMYWYRQDPGQGLRLIYYSQIVNDFQKGDIAEGYSVSREKKESFPLTVTSAQKNPTAFYLCASRTGNTEAFFGQGTRLTVV.

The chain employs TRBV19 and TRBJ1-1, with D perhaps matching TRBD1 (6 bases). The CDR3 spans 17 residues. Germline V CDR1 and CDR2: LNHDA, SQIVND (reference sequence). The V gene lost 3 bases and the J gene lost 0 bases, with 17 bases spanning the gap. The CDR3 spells CASSIGPQGPMNTEAFF. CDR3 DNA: TGTGCCAGTAGTATTGGCCCACAGGGTCCCATGAACACTGAAGCTTTCTTT. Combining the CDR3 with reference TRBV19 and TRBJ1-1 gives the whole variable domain DGGITQSPKYLFRKEGQNVTLSCEQNLNHDAMYWYRQDPGQGLRLIYYSQIVNDFQKGDIAEGYSVSREKKESFPLTVTSAQKNPTAFYLCASSIGPQGPMNTEAFFGQGTRLTVV.

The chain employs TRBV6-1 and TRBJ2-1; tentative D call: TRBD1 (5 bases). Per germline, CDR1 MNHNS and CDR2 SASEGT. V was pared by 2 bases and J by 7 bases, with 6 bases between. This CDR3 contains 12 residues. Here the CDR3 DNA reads TGTGCCAGCAGTGAACACAGGAATGAGCAGTTCTTC. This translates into CASSEHRNEQFF.

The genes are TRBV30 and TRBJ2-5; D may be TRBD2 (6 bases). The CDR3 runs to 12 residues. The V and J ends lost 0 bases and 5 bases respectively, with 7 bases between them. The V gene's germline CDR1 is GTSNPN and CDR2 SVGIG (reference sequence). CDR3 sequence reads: CAWSVAGETQYF. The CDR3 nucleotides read TGTGCCTGGAGTGTAGCGGGTGAGACCCAGTACTTC.

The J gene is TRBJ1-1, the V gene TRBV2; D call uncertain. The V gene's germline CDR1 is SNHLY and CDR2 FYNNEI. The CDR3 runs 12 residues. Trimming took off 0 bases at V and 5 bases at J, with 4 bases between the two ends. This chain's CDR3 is CASSEAYTEAFF. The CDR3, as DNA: TGTGCCAGCAGTGAAGCATATACTGAAGCTTTCTTT.

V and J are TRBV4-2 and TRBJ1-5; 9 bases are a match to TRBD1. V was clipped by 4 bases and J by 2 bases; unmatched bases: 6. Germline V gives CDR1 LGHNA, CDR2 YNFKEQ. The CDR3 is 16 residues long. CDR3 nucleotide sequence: TGTGCCAGCAGCCCTGGGGACAGGGTAGGCAATCAGCCCCAGCATTTT. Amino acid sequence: CASSPGDRVGNQPQHF.

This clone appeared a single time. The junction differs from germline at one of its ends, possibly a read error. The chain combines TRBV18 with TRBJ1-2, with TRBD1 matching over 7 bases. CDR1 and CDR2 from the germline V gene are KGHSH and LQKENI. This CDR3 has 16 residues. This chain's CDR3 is CASSAPGTVTNYGYTF. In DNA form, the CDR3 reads TGTGCCAGCTCAGCACCCGGGACAGTCACTAACTATGGCTACACCTTC.

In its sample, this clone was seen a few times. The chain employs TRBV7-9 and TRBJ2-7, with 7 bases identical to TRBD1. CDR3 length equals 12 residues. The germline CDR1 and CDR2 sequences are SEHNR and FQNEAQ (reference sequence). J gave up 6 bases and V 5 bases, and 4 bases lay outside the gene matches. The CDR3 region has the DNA TGTGCCAGCAGCGGGACAGTGAGCGAGCAGTACTTC. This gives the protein CASSGTVSEQYF.

The CDR3 sequence is CASSLNSGGAVGELFF. The CDR3 DNA reads TGTGCCAGCAGCTTAAACAGCGGGGGGGCTGTCGGGGAGCTGTTTTTT. The chain employs TRBV7-3 and TRBJ2-2; 10 bases fit TRBD2. CDR1 and CDR2 (germline): SGHTA, FQGTGA. J lost 7 bases, V lost 1 base, and 6 bases had no gene match. The CDR3 spans 16 residues.